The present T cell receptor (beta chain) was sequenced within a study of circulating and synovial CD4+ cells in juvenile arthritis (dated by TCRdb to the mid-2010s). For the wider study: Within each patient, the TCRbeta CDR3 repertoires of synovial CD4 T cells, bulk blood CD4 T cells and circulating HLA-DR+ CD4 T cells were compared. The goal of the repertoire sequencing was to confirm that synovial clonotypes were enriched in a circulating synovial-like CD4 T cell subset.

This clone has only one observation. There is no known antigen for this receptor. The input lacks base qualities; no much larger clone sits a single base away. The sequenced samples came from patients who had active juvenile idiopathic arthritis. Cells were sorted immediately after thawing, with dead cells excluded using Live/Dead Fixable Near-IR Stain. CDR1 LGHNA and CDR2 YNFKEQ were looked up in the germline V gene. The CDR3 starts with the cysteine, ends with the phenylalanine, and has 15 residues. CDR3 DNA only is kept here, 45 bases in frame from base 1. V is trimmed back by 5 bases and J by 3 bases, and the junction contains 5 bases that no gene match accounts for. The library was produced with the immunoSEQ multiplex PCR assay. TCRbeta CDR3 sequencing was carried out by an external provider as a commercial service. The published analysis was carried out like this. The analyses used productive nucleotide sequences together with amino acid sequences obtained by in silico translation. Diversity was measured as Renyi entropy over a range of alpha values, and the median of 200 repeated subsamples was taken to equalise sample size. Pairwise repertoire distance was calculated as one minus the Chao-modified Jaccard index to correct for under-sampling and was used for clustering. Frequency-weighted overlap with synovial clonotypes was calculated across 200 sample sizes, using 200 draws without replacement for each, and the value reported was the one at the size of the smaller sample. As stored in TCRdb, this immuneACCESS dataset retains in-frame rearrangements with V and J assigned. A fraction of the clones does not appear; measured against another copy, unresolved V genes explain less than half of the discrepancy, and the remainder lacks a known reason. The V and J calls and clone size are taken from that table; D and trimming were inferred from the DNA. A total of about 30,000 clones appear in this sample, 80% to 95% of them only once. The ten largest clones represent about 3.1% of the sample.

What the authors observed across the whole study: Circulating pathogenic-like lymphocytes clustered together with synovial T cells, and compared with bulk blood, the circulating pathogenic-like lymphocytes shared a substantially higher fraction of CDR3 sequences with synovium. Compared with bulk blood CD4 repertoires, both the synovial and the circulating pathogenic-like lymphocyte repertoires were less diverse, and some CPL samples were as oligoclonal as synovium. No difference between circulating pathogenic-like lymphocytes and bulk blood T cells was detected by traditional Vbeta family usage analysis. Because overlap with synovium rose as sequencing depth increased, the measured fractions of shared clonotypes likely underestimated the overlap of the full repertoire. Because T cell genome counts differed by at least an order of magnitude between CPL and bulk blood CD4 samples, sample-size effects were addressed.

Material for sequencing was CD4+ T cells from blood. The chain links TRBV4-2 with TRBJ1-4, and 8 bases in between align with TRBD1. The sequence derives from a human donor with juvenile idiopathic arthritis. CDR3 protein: CASSFQGAANEKLFF. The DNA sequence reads TGTGCCAGCAGCTTTCAGGGGGCAGCTAATGAAAAACTGTTTTTT.